These 12 T cell receptor beta chains came from one sample sequenced in a study of blood T cell repertoires in COVID-19. This table comes from immunoSEQ multiplex PCR, and its TCRdb copy is limited to in-frame clones, with some not included. The top ten clones hold approximately 2.5% of a sample with fewer than 55,000 clones, about 81% of them seen once. The sequencing sample was made of peripheral blood. These receptors were obtained from a man in his fifties with acute or convalescent COVID-19.

The V and J genes are TRBV7-6 and TRBJ2-1, with 11 bases aligning to TRBD1. Trimming took 6 bases from V and 3 from J; bases not matched to a gene: 4. The CDR3 length is 15 residues. The germline V gene encodes CDR1 SGHVS and CDR2 FNYEAQ. CDR3 in amino acids: CASRSGTGGYNEQFF. CDR3 in DNA: TGTGCCAGCAGGTCCGGGACAGGGGGCTACAATGAGCAGTTCTTC.

This clone is a singleton in its sample. J is TRBJ2-2 and V is TRBV6-1; D unclear. The CDR3 consists of 15 residues. Germline CDR1 MNHNS, CDR2 SASEGT. V lost 1 base and J 3 bases, leaving 9 bases between the germline ends. CDR3 sequence reads: CASSEGARDTGELFF. As DNA, the CDR3 is TGTGCCAGCAGTGAAGGGGCACGAGACACCGGGGAGCTGTTTTTT.

V and J are TRBV21-1 and TRBJ2-5; TRBD1 was called by the table and not checked on the DNA. TRBV21-1 is described as a pseudogene. The CDR3 loop spans 19 amino acids. The CDR3 DNA follows: TGTGCCAGCAGCAAAGAGTTGGGAAGGGGCTCTTTATCGGAAGAGACCCAGTACTTC. Translated: CASSKELGRGSLSEETQYF.

The V and J genes are TRBV6-4 and TRBJ2-5, with 7 positions matching TRBD2. The length of the CDR3 is 17 residues. V trimming: 3 bases; J trimming: 2 bases; junction bases outside the gene matches: 12. Germline CDR1 is MRHNA and CDR2 is SNTAGT. The CDR3 region is CASSERFLADTQETQYF. CDR3 in DNA: TGTGCCAGCAGTGAGAGATTCCTAGCGGACACACAAGAGACCCAGTACTTC.

This clone has only a few counts. The V call is TRBV7-8, the J call TRBJ1-2; no firm D call. CDR1 and CDR2 (germline): SGHVS, FQNEAQ. This CDR3 region has 14 residues. V was shortened by 0 bases and J by 4 bases, with 9 bases between the two germline ends. The CDR3: CASSLARSLYGYTF. CDR3 DNA sequence: TGTGCCAGCAGCTTAGCTAGGAGTCTCTATGGCTACACCTTC.

This rearrangement joins TRBV5-6 to TRBJ1-1; 10 bases agree with TRBD1. The CDR3 covers 15 residues. With 2 bases clipped from V and 6 bases from J, the junction kept 7 bases outside the gene matches. Germline CDR1 SGHDT, CDR2 YYEEEE. The CDR3 DNA reads TGTGCCAGCAGCTTTGACAGGGGGCTCAACGCTGAAGCTTTCTTT. Its translation is CASSFDRGLNAEAFF.

The V and J genes are TRBV29-1 and TRBJ1-4, with 7 bases that match TRBD1. The CDR3 consists of 13 residues. Germline assignment: CDR1 SQVTM and CDR2 ANQGSEA. Losses at the gene ends were 3 bases for V and 8 bases for J; bases not matched to a gene: 6. The CDR3, as DNA: TGCAGCGTTGACCGGACAGGACAGGAAAAACTGTTTTTT. It encodes CSVDRTGQEKLFF.

A single count supports this clone. The CDR3 loop reads CASSLSPYEQYF. CDR3 DNA sequence: TGTGCCAGCAGTCTGAGTCCCTACGAGCAGTACTTC. The rearrangement uses TRBV2 and TRBJ2-7; D not certain. Germline CDR1 and CDR2: SNHLY and FYNNEI. The length of the CDR3 is 12 residues. V was clipped by 5 bases and J by 2 bases, with 7 bases between them.

This rearrangement joins TRBV19 to TRBJ1-1; D is possibly TRBD1 (6 bases). Trimming stripped 3 bases from V and 6 bases from J, with 11 bases between. CDR3 length: 13 residues. Germline V gene lookup returns CDR1 LNHDA and CDR2 SQIVND (reference sequence). CDR3 nucleotides: TGTGCCAGTAGTATCCCCAGGGGTCCTGAAGCTTTCTTT. It encodes CASSIPRGPEAFF.

This clone showed up just a few times. The V call is TRBV5-1, the J call TRBJ2-4; a weak D match, TRBD1 (5 bases). The CDR3 consists of 15 residues. Germline lookup yields CDR1 SGHRS and CDR2 YFSETQ. Between the trimmed V and J ends, which lost 3 bases and 8 bases, there was a span of 18 bases. The CDR3 here is CASSSGITGRDIQYF. CDR3 DNA: TGCGCCAGCAGCTCCGGCATCACAGGTCGAGACATTCAGTACTTC.

The CDR3 DNA sequence: TGTGCCAGCAGCCAAGATATTGTTAGCGGGAGAAGAAGGCGCAAAAACATTCAGTACTTC. Its translation: CASSQDIVSGRRRRKNIQYF. This sequence joins TRBV14 and TRBJ2-4; TRBD2 aligns across 9 bases. The V gene's germline CDR1 is SGHDN and CDR2 FVKESK. This CDR3 contains 20 residues. J lost 3 bases, V lost 0 bases, and 15 bases had no gene match.

The chain carries TRBV6-2 or TRBV6-3 and TRBJ2-7; the D is unclear. Trimming removed 3 bases at V and 2 bases at J, with 8 bases between. Germline lookup yields CDR1 MNHEY and CDR2 SVGEGT. The CDR3 is 13 amino acids. The CDR3 sequence is CASSYSLTYEQYF. In DNA, the CDR3 is TGTGCCAGCAGTTATTCTCTTACCTACGAGCAGTACTTC.